Detailed here is one TCR beta chain. CDR1 and CDR2 from the germline V gene are SGHRS and YFSETQ. This CDR3 is built from 13 residues. The trim removed 4 bases at V and 4 bases at J, leaving 5 bases unmatched. It was with 60 Vbeta and 13 Jbeta primers that the PCR ran. Sequencing was performed with immunoSEQ multiplex PCR; in TCRdb, only in-frame clones are kept and a portion is missing. The sample holds about 160,000 clones, around four fifths seen once. The sample originates from a study of cytomegalovirus exposure and HLA in healthy donors. The rearrangement joins TRBV5-1 to TRBJ2-7, with TRBD2 matching over 7 bases. The clonotype was recovered from a man in his late teens or twenties in good health and CMV-seronegative. Material for sequencing was PBMCs. The CDR3 spells CASSGRGGYEQYF. For the CDR3, the DNA is TGCGCCAGCAGCGGGAGGGGAGGGTACGAGCAGTACTTC.